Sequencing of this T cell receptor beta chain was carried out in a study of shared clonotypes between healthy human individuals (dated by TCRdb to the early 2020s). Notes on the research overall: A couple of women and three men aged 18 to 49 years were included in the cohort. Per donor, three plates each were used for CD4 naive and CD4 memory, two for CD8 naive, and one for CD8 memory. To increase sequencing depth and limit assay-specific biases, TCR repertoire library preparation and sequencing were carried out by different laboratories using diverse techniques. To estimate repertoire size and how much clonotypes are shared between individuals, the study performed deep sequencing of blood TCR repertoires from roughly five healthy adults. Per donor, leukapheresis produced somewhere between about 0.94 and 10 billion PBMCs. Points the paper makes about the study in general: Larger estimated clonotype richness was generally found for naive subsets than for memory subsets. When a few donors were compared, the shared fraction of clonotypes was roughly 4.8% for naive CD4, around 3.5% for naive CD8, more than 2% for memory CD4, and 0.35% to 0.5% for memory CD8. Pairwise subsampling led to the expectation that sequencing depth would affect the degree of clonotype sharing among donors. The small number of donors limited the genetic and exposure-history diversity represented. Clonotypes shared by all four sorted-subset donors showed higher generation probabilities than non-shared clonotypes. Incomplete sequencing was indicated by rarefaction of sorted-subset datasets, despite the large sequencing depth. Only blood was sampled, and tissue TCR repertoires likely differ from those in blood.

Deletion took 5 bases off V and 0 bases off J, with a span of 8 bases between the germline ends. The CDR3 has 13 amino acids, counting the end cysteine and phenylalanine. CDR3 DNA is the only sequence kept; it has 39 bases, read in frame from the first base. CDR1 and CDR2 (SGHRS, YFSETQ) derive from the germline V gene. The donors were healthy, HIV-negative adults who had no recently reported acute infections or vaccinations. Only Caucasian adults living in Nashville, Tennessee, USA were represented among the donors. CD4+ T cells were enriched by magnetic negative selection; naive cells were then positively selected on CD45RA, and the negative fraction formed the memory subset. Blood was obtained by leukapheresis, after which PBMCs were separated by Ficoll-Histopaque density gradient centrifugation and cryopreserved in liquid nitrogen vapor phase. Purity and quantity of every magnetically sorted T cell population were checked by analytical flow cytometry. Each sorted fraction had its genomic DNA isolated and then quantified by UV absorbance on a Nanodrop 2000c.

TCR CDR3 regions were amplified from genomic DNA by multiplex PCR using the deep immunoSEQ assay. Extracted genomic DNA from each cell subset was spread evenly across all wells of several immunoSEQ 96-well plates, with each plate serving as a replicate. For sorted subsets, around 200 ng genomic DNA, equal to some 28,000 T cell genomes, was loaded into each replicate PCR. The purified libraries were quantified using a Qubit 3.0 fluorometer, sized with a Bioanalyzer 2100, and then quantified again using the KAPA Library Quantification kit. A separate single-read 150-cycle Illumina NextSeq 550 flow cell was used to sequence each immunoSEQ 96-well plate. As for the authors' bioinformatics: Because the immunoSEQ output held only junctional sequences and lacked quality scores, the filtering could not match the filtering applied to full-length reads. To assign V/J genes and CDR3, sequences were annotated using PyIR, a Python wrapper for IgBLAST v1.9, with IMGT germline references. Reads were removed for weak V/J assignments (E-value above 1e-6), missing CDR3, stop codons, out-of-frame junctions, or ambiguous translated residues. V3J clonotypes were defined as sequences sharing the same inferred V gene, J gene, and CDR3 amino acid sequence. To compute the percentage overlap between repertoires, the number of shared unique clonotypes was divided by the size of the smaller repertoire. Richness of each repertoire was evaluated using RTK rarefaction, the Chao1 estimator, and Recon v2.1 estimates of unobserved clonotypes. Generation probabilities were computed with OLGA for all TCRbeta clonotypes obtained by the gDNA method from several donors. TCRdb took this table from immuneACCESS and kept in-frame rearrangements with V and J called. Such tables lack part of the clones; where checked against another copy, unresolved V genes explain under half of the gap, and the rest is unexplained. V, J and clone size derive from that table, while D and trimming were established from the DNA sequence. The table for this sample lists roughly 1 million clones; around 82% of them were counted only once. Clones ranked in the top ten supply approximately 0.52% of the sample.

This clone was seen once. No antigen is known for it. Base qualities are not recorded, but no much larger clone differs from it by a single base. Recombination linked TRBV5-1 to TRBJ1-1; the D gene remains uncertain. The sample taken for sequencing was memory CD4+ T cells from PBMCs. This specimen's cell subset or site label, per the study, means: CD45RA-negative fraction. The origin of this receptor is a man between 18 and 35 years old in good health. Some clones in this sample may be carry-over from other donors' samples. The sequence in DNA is TGCGCCAGCAGAAGGGTTGTGAACACTGAAGCTTTCTTT. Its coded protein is CASRRVVNTEAFF.